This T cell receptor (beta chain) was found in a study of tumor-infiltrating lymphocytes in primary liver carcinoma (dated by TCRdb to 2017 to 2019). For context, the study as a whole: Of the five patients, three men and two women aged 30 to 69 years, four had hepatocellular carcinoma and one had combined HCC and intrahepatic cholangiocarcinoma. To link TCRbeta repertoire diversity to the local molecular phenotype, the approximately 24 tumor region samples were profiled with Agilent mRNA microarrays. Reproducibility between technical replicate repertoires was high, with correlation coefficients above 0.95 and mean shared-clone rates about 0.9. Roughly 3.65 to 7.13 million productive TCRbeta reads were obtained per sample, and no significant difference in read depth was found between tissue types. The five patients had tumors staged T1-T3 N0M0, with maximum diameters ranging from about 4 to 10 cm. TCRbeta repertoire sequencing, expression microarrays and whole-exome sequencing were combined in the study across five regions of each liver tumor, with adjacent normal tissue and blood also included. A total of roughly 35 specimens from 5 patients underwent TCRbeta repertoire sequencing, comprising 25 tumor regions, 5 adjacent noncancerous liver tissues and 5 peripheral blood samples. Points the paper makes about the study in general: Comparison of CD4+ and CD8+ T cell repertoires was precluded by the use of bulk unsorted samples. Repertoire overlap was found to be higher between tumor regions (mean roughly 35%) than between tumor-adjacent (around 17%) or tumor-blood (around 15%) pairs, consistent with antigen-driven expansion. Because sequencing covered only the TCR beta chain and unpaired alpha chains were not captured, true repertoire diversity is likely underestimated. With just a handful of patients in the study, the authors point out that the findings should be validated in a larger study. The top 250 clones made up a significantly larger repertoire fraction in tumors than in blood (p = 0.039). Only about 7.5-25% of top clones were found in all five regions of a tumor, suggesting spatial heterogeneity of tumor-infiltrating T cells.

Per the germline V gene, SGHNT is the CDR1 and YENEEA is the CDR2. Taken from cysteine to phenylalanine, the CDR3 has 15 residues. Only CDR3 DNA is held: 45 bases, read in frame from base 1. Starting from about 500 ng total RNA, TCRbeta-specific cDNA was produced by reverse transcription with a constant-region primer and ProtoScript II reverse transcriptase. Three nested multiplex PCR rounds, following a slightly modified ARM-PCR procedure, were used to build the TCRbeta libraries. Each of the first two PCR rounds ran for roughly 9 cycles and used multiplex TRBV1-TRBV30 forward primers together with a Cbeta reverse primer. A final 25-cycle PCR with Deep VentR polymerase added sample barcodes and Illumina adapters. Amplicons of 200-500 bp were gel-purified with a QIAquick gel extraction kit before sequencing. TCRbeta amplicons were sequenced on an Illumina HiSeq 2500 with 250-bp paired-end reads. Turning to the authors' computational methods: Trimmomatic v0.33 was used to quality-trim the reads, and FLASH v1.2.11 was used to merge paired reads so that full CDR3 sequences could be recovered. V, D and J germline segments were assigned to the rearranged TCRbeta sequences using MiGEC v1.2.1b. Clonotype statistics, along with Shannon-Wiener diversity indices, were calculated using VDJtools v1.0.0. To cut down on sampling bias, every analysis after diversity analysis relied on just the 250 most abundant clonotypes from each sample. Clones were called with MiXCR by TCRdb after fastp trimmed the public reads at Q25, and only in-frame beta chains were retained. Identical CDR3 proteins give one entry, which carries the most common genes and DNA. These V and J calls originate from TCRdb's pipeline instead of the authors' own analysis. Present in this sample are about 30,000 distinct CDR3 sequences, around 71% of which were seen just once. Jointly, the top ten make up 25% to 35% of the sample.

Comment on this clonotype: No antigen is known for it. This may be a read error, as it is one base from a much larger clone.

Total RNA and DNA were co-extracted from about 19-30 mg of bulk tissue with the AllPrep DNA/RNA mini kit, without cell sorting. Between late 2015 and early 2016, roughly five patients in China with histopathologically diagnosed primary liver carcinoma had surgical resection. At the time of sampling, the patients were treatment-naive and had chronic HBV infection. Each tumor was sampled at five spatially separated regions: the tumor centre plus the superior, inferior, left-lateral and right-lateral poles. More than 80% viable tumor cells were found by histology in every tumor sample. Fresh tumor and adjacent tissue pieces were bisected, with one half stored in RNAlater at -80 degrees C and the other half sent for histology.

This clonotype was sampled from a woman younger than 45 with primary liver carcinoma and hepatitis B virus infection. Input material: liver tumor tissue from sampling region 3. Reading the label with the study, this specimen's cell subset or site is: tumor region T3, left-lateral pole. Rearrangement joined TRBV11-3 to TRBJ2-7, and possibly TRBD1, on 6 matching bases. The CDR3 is CVSSSGTRGNYEQYF. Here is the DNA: TGTGTCAGCAGCTCCGGGACAAGGGGCAACTACGAGCAGTACTTC.